This TCR beta chain was sequenced in a study of post-analysis software for immune sequencing data. For the study at large: Patients with relapsing-remitting, secondary progressive and progressive-relapsing multiple sclerosis courses were all represented.

Study-wide findings and caveats: Higher frequency in patients than in controls was seen for roughly five TRBV segments, with TRBV5-6, TRBV5-1 and TRBV20-1 among them.

Germline CDR1 reads MNHEY; CDR2 reads SVGAGI. The CDR3 runs 14 residues. V lost 3 bases, J lost 11 bases, and 19 bases lay in between. Unique molecular identifiers were built into the TCR beta cDNA libraries. From about 1 to 10 million T cells, roughly 0.5 million cDNA molecules were obtained. MiXCR was run by TCRdb on the PCR reads, yielding one entry per CDR3 protein. Altogether roughly 800,000 distinct CDR3 sequences are present, roughly 30% being singletons, with the ten largest covering 0.56%. With regard to this clonotype: Its antigen is not known.

The sequencing sample was made of blood. This chain uses TRBV6-5 with TRBJ2-5; D remains unclear. The sequence was collected from a girl aged 10-17 years with multiple sclerosis. The CDR3 DNA follows: TGTGCCAGCAGTTATACGCGGTCCCACAATGAGCAGTACTTC. It is translated as CASSYTRSHNEQYF.